This paragraph reports one T cell receptor beta chain. Terminally differentiated effector memory CD45RA+ cells were excluded by CCR7 positive selection of CD45RO-negative cells. Assay: immunoSEQ multiplex PCR; the TCRdb copy retains only in-frame clones and omits some. The repertoire has roughly 650,000 clones, approximately 96% of them found once; the top ten carry about 0.12%. This sample stems from a study of shared clonotypes between healthy human individuals. The germline V and J ends were trimmed by 7 bases and 0 bases, with 16 bases remaining between them. This CDR3 is built from 16 residues. The germline gives CDR1 LNHDA, CDR2 SQIVND (reference sequence).

Specimen: naive CD8+ T cells sorted from blood. The chain carries TRBV19 and TRBJ2-1; D is unresolved. This clonotype was sampled from a young woman in good health. The chain's CDR3 is CASTPAQASSYNEQFF. CDR3 nucleotide sequence: TGTGCCAGTACCCCGGCCCAGGCGAGCTCCTACAATGAGCAGTTCTTC.